Shown below are 6 T cell receptor beta chains from a single sample sequenced in a study of blood T cells in healthy people across ages. Combining a sample-barcoded 5' primer with a J-beta primer mix, a second PCR ran for roughly 7 to 12 cycles. TCRdb passed the 5' RACE reads through MiXCR, listing each CDR3 protein once. Here the sample spans over a million distinct CDR3 sequences, approximately 25% being singletons. In addition, the sample was reused for a study of T cells of mothers and their children.

Sequencing used blood. These receptors all stem from a girl under 10 years old in good health.

The chain is built from TRBV3-1 and TRBJ2-1; D might be TRBD2 (5 bases). CDR3 size: 14 residues. Germline V CDR1 and CDR2: LGHDT, YNNKEL (reference sequence). Trimming stripped 0 bases from V and 10 bases from J, with 13 bases between. CDR3 residues: CASSQDSSTYEQFF. CDR3 DNA: TGTGCCAGCAGCCAAGACTCTAGCACCTACGAGCAGTTCTTC.

This chain's CDR3 is CASSQEALAVYNEQFF. CDR3 DNA sequence: TGTGCCAGCAGCCAAGAAGCACTAGCGGTATACAATGAGCAGTTCTTC. This chain joins TRBV4-2 and TRBJ2-1, with TRBD2 identical over 8 bases. The V and J ends lost 0 bases and 4 bases, in that order; junction bases with no gene match: 5. The CDR3 contains 16 residues. Germline loops: CDR1 LGHNA, CDR2 YNFKEQ.

CDR3 loop: CASGGPSGLSYEQYF. The CDR3 DNA follows: TGTGCCAGCGGGGGCCCTAGCGGGCTGTCCTACGAGCAGTACTTC. The chain is built from TRBV28 and TRBJ2-5; TRBD2 aligns across 8 bases. The closer fit of TRBJ2-7 to the DNA end suggests the J call may be wrong. The CDR3 is made up of 15 amino acids. In germline, CDR1 is MDHEN, CDR2 SYDVKM.

This chain joins TRBV2 and TRBJ2-3; TRBD2 aligns across 9 bases. Germline-derived CDR1 and CDR2 are SNHLY and FYNNEI. The trim removed 6 bases at V and 4 bases at J, leaving 5 bases unmatched. The length of the CDR3 is 14 residues. The CDR3, as DNA: TGTGCCAGCAGCTCAGCGGGGGGCCCAGATACGCAGTATTTT. Encoded protein: CASSSAGGPDTQYF.

The table lists this clonotype with a few counts. J is TRBJ1-4 and V is TRBV12-3 or TRBV12-4; no definite D call. This CDR3 spans 15 amino acids. V lost 4 bases and J lost 5, with 14 bases in between. For the CDR3, the DNA is TGTGCCAGCAGTTCCGATCTTAAGCCCAATGAAAAACTGTTTTTT. It yields the protein CASSSDLKPNEKLFF.

This clonotype was picked up a small number of times. V is TRBV29-1 and J is TRBJ2-1; D remains unclear. CDR3 length: 11 amino acids. The V gene lost 6 bases and the J gene lost 8 bases, with 11 bases spanning the gap. Germline assignment: CDR1 SQVTM and CDR2 ANQGSEA. CDR3 nucleotide sequence: TGCAGCGTCGAATTTCAGGATGAGCAGTTCTTC. It is translated as CSVEFQDEQFF.